This TCR beta chain was observed in a study of blood T cell repertoires in COVID-19 (dated by TCRdb to about 2020). Regarding the complete study: The collaborator samples originated in the United States, Italy and Spain and spanned the acute and convalescent phases of COVID-19. The material from the prospective study consisted of cDNA or gDNA derived from T cells, B-cell-depleted T cells, or PBMCs. Deeply sampled blood TCRbeta repertoires from subjects exposed to, actively infected with, or recovered from COVID-19 were included in the dataset. The repertoires were made available in a free public database intended to serve as a resource for research on the immune response to SARS-CoV-2. The samples were drawn from two sources: the first 160 participants of the ongoing ImmuneRACE study, and fewer than 1,500 subjects contributed by 6 global collaborators. A de-identified subject ID, COVID-19 status, age in years and sex were almost always included in the sample metadata. HLA class I and class II types, where available, came from metadata supplied by the sample provider rather than from assay-based typing.

The CDR3, from cysteine to phenylalanine, totals 14 residues. Only the CDR3 portion is preserved as DNA: 42 bases, with reading frame beginning at the first base. Trimming leaves V shorter by 7 bases and J shorter by 2 bases, with the junction holding 9 bases beyond the gene matches. The CDR1 and CDR2 encoded by the germline V gene are SQVTM and ANQGSEA. As to this clone: No antigen is known for it. No per-base quality is available; no much larger clone lies one base away.

Whole blood was collected in K2EDTA tubes by collaborating institutions according to the institutions' own protocols. Collaborator samples were shipped for TCRbeta analysis as frozen whole blood, isolated PBMCs, or DNA extracted from either sample type. Results and caveats for the whole study, not just this receptor: How much clinical and demographic metadata was included differed by source and by participant, and the metadata was provided uncurated.

The immunoSEQ Assay, a bias-controlled multiplex PCR, was used to amplify TCRbeta CDR3 regions from genomic DNA. As for the original processing: The number of nucleated cells in each sample was estimated by amplification of reference gene primers within the assay. To quantify the absolute abundance of each unique TCRbeta CDR3 rearrangement, sequence reads were collapsed and filtered. For each sample, productive Simpson clonality was calculated by taking the square root of Simpson's diversity index across productive rearrangements. Entries here come from immuneACCESS through TCRdb and include only in-frame sequences with V and J called. Some clones fail to appear in such tables; in the studies checked, an unresolved V gene covers under half of the shortfall, and the cause of the remainder is unknown. That table gives V, J and clone size, and the DNA gave D and trimming. This sample comprises around 110,000 clones, 75% to 85% of them detected only once. The ten top clones hold 7.9% of the sample.

This sequence was found in a man in his 70s with acute or convalescent COVID-19. The chain employs TRBV29-1 and TRBJ1-1; the central 8 bases match TRBD1. What was sequenced was peripheral blood. CDR3 loop: CSARPGTGNTEAFF. The nucleotide sequence reads as follows: TGCAGCGCCCGTCCCGGGACAGGAAACACTGAAGCTTTCTTT.